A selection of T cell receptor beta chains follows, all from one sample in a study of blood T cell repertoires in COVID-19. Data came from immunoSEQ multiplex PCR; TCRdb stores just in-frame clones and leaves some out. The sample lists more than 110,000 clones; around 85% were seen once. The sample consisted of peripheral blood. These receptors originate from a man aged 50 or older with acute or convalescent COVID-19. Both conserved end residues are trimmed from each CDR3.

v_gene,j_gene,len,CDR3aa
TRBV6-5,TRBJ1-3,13,ASSSGGGSGNTIY
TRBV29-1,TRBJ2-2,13,SVEDPGGFTGELF
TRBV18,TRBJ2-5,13,ASSPAPGTGETQY
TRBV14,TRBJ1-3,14,ASSQDSEGFGNTIY
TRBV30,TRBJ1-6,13,AWSIVQTANSPLH
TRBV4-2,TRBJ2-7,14,ASSPKARTEGYEQY
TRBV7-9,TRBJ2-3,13,ASRPDSLHTDTQY
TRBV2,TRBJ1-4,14,ASSVSTGKRGEKLF
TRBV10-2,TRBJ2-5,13,ASSGTGTVEETQY
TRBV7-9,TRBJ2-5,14,ASSYRGPPGVETQY
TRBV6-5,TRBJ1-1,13,ASRYTPGVSTEAF
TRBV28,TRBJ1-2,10,ASSTGTLRGE
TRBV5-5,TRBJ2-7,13,ASSLFLGQRTEQY
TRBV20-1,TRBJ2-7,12,SASSPGSSYEQY
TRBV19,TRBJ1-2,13,ASNPDRGLGYGYT
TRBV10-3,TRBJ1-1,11,ATFTGGGTEAF
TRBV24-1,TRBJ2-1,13,ATSDASGSRNEQF
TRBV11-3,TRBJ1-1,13,ASSHRNRVNTEAF
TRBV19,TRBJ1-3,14,ASTPQGQLSGNTIY
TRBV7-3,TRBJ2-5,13,ASSSTKTGTETQY
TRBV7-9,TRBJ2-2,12,ASRLGENTGELF
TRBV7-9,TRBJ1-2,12,ASSAGQLLYGYT
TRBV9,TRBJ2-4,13,ASSVDSGGGNIQY
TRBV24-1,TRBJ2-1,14,ATSDRTRGPDNEQF
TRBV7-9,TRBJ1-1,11,ASSLAPTGEAF
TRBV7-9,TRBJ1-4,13,ASSLLGHINEKLF
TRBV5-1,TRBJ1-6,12,ASSPTGERSPLH
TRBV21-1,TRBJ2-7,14,ASSKALRRQDYEQY
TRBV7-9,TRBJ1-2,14,ASSLYRGQGASGYT
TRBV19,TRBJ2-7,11,ASSSDRGVEQY
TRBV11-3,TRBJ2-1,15,ASSPRLAGKAFNEQF
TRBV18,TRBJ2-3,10,ASSPGTDTQY
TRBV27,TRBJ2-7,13,ASSSPESGGNEQY
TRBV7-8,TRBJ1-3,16,ASSLESSGGEGGNTIY
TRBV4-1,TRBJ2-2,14,ASSHRVVRSGGELF
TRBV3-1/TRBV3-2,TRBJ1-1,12,ASSQEWWQGKAF
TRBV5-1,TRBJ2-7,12,ASSWGTDSYEQY
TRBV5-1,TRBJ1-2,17,ASSLAEAGGYYPRGGYT
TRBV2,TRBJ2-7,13,ASRYDRDRAYEQY
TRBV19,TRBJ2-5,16,ASSIVLAGGSLQETQY
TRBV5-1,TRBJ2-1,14,ASVQGSGGSYNEQF
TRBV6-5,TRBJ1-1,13,ASSTLTGKNTEAF
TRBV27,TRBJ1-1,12,ASSPFGRGTEAF
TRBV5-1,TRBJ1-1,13,ASSPQGRTNTEAF
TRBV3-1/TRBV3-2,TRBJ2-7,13,ASSPQWDSSYEQY